Below, 24 T cell receptor beta chains from the same sample are listed, as sequenced in a study of blood T cell repertoires in COVID-19 (TCRdb year 2020). Libraries were prepared through the immunoSEQ multiplex PCR assay. TCRdb's version of the immuneACCESS table is confined to in-frame rearrangements and falls short of the full clone set. An unresolved V gene accounts for under half of the shortfall where checked; the remainder is of unknown origin. The table for this sample lists around 120,000 clones; approximately 84% of them were counted only once. Approximately 7.6% of the sample comes from the top ten. Sequencing input: peripheral blood. These receptors all stem from a man between 65 and 79 years old with active or convalescent COVID-19.

The chain has TRBV6-1 and TRBJ2-7, with 9 bases that match TRBD2. Germline trimming cut 3 bases from V and 0 bases from J; bases unmatched to any gene: 3. The CDR3 is 15 residues long. Per the germline V gene, CDR1 is MNHNS and CDR2 is SASEGT. The CDR3 nucleotides are TGTGCCAGCAGTGAGGTTAGCGGGAGCTCCTACGAGCAGTACTTC. Protein product: CASSEVSGSSYEQYF.

The J gene is TRBJ1-2, the V gene TRBV28; D remains unclear. The CDR3 runs 13 residues. The ends were cut back, 4 bases at V and 5 bases at J, with 11 bases in the middle. Germline values: CDR1 MDHEN, CDR2 SYDVKM. The CDR3 sequence: CASSSRVHYGYTF. The DNA of the CDR3 is TGTGCCAGCAGTTCGAGGGTACATTATGGCTACACCTTC.

This chain connects TRBV12-5 to TRBJ2-1, with TRBD2 matching over 10 bases. This CDR3 is built from 15 residues. CDR1 is LGHNT and CDR2 is FRNRAP in the germline V gene. J gave up 4 bases and V 5 bases, and 5 bases lay outside the gene matches. This CDR3 is CASGPGTSEYNEQFF. The CDR3 coding sequence is TGTGCTAGTGGTCCCGGGACTAGCGAGTACAATGAGCAGTTCTTC.

On this clone: One end of the junction varies from germline; a read error may be responsible. The CDR3 DNA reads as TGTGTCAGTAGTATTAGAAGTGAGGGACTTGGTTCACCCCTCCACTTT. Residues: CVSSIRSEGLGSPLHF. The chain carries TRBV19 and TRBJ1-6, with D possibly matching TRBD1 (5 bases). Germline CDR1 is LNHDA and CDR2 is SQIVND (reference sequence). There are 16 residues in the CDR3.

This clone came up once. This chain uses TRBV25-1 with TRBJ1-1, with a possible D match to TRBD1 (6 bases). CDR1 MGHDK and CDR2 SYGVNS come from the germline V gene. CDR3 length equals 15 residues. Trimming removed 2 bases from V and 2 bases from J, with 12 bases in between. CDR3 protein: CASSENRVINTEAFF. DNA for the CDR3: TGTGCCAGCAGTGAAAACAGGGTCATTAACACTGAAGCTTTCTTT.

The gene calls are TRBV24-1 and TRBJ2-2, with 10 bases matching TRBD1. There are 16 residues in the CDR3. The ends lost 4 bases at V and 5 bases at J; junction bases unmatched: 6. Germline assignment: CDR1 KGHDR and CDR2 SFDVKD. Here the CDR3 DNA reads TGTGCCACCAGTGACCGGACAGGGGGTTTGACCGGGGAGCTGTTTTTT. Its translation: CATSDRTGGLTGELFF.

The rearrangement uses TRBV6-4 and TRBJ2-1; maybe TRBD2 (6 bases). V was cut by 6 bases and J by 9 bases, with 21 bases left in between. The CDR3 sequence is 15 residues long. Germline V CDR1 and CDR2: MRHNA, SNTAGT. The CDR3 sequence: CASSPVGGEDTEQFF. CDR3 in DNA: TGTGCCAGCAGCCCCGTCGGGGGAGAAGATACTGAGCAGTTCTTC.

This clone appeared a single time. The chain uses TRBV29-1 and TRBJ2-5; D is undetermined. Germline V gene data show CDR1 as SQVTM and CDR2 as ANQGSEA. This CDR3 contains 13 residues. The V end was cut by 4 bases, the J end by 0 bases, with 9 bases between. This CDR3 reads CSVAGDYQETQYF. The CDR3 region has the DNA TGCAGCGTTGCGGGTGACTACCAAGAGACCCAGTACTTC.

J is TRBJ2-5 and V is TRBV7-2; TRBD2 aligns across 10 bases. V lost 4 bases to trimming and J lost 4 bases; unmatched junction nucleotides: 6. CDR1 and CDR2 from the germline V gene are SGHTA and FQGNSA. CDR3 length equals 15 residues. The DNA for the CDR3 is TGTGCCAGCAGCTCTAGCGGGAGATTGGGAGAGACCCAGTACTTC. This translates into CASSSSGRLGETQYF.

The V call is TRBV6-5, the J call TRBJ2-1, with TRBD1 matching over 7 bases. Germline V gives CDR1 MNHEY, CDR2 SVGAGI. This CDR3 has 14 residues. With 6 bases clipped from V and 4 bases from J, the junction kept 6 bases outside the gene matches. CDR3 nucleotides: TGTGCCAGCAGCCTTGACAGGGTATACAATGAGCAGTTCTTC. Protein: CASSLDRVYNEQFF.

This clone was counted once. DNA for the CDR3: TGTGCCACCAGCAGAGACCGACAGGGATGGGGCGAGCAGTACTTC. Protein sequence: CATSRDRQGWGEQYF. The V and J genes are TRBV15 and TRBJ2-7; 7 nucleotides line up with TRBD1. Losses at the gene ends were 0 bases for V and 6 bases for J; bases not matched to a gene: 8. The germline V gene encodes CDR1 LNHNV and CDR2 YYDKDF (reference sequence). CDR3 length equals 15 residues.

The J gene is TRBJ1-5, the V gene TRBV5-5; 10 bases agree with TRBD1. Per the germline V gene, CDR1 is SGHKS and CDR2 is YYEKEE (reference sequence). The V segment lost 0 bases and the J segment 5 bases; nucleotides outside the gene matches: 5. The CDR3 sequence is 16 residues long. The CDR3 is CASSLAGQGTYQPQHF. In DNA form, the CDR3 reads TGTGCCAGCAGCTTGGCGGGACAGGGGACCTATCAGCCCCAGCATTTT.

The V and J genes are TRBV5-4 and TRBJ1-2; 7 nucleotides align to TRBD1. Germline CDR1 SGHNT, CDR2 YYREEE (reference sequence). The CDR3 is made up of 13 amino acids. V dropped 3 bases and J dropped 8; count of bases not matched to a gene: 7. CDR3 sequence (DNA): TGTGCCAGCAGCTATGAGGGGGCTGGGGGCTACACCTTC. Translating gives CASSYEGAGGYTF.

The J gene is TRBJ1-2, the V gene TRBV28; D is uncertain. V was pared by 4 bases and J by 3 bases, with 9 bases between. The CDR3 is 13 residues long. From germline, CDR1 is MDHEN and CDR2 SYDVKM. The CDR3, as DNA: TGTGCCAGCAGTTCATTGTCGGACTATGGCTACACCTTC. Its translation is CASSSLSDYGYTF.

The chain couples TRBV6-1 to TRBJ1-2; 9 positions agree with TRBD1. The germline V gene has CDR1 MNHNS and CDR2 SASEGT. This CDR3 has 15 amino acids. Trimming at V came to 6 bases and at J to 6 bases, leaving 11 bases not matched to a gene. CDR3 loop: CASSLPGTGTHGYTF. CDR3 DNA: TGTGCCAGCAGCCTTCCCGGGACAGGGACTCATGGCTACACCTTC.

This clone was seen a single time. This sequence joins TRBV21-1 and TRBJ2-4; the table's D call, TRBD1, has no DNA check behind it. TRBV21-1 is a listed pseudogene. The CDR3 runs 16 residues. CDR3 sequence: CASSSRTGGSKNIQYF. The CDR3 DNA is TGTGCCAGCAGCAGTAGGACAGGGGGCTCCAAAAACATTCAGTACTTC.

The chain carries TRBV27 and TRBJ2-6; D perhaps matches TRBD2 (6 bases). Germline CDR1 and CDR2: MNHEY and SMNVEV (reference sequence). Trimming took 6 bases from V and 4 from J, leaving 16 bases between them. The CDR3 sequence is 16 residues long. The CDR3 region is CASRPGAMPGANVLTF. The CDR3 DNA reads TGTGCCAGCAGACCGGGAGCCATGCCCGGGGCCAACGTCCTGACTTTC.

The chain is built from TRBV5-1 and TRBJ1-2; D is possibly TRBD1 (5 bases). Trimming removed 4 bases from V and 8 bases from J, with 21 bases in between. Germline V gene sequence: CDR1 SGHRS, CDR2 YFSETQ. The CDR3 covers 15 residues. CDR3 sequence reads: CASSPVAPGLDGYTF. In DNA form, the CDR3 reads TGCGCCAGCAGCCCGGTCGCCCCGGGACTAGACGGCTACACCTTC.

The gene calls are TRBV24-1 and TRBJ1-1; D not certain. CDR1 and CDR2 (germline): KGHDR, SFDVKD. With 11 bases removed from V and 3 bases from J, the gap between germline ends came to 12 bases. The CDR3 sequence is 12 residues long. CDR3 region: CAILRRDTEAFF. As DNA, the CDR3 is TGTGCCATCCTTCGTCGGGACACTGAAGCTTTCTTT.

The chain couples TRBV5-1 to TRBJ2-3, with D hard to call. CDR3 length: 14 residues. Looked up from germline, CDR1 is SGHRS and CDR2 is YFSETQ. Trimming left V 0 bases short and J 1 base short, with 6 bases between. In DNA, the CDR3 is TGCGCCAGCAGCTTGGTAGCAGGCACAGATACGCAGTATTTT. This codes for CASSLVAGTDTQYF.

This chain links TRBV25-1 with TRBJ2-3, with a weak D call TRBD2 (6 bases). There are 14 residues in the CDR3. Germline-derived CDR1 and CDR2 are MGHDK and SYGVNS. V was cut by 4 bases and J by 4 bases, with 12 bases left in between. The chain's CDR3 is CASSASGGSDTQYF. The CDR3 DNA sequence: TGTGCCAGCAGTGCCTCTGGAGGGTCAGATACGCAGTATTTT.

The J gene is TRBJ1-3, the V gene TRBV4-2, with D unresolved. Trimming left V 1 base short and J 0 bases short, with 10 bases between. The CDR3 totals 16 residues. CDR1 and CDR2 (germline): LGHNA, YNFKEQ. The CDR3 reads CASSQVGSLSGNTIYF. CDR3 DNA sequence: TGTGCCAGCAGCCAAGTGGGCAGCCTCTCTGGAAACACCATATATTTT.

The J gene is TRBJ1-2, the V gene TRBV25-1; TRBD1 aligns across 7 bases. The germline V gene encodes CDR1 MGHDK and CDR2 SYGVNS. V lost 6 bases, J lost 7 bases, and 8 bases stayed unmatched. The CDR3 consists of 13 residues. This chain's CDR3 is CASRDRRLGGYTF. CDR3 DNA sequence: TGTGCCAGCAGGGACAGGAGGCTAGGTGGCTACACCTTC.

The CDR3 spells CASSKTDRDRNGYTF. In nucleotides, the CDR3 is TGTGCCAGCTCTAAAACGGACAGGGATAGAAATGGCTACACCTTC. The chain combines TRBV18 with TRBJ1-2, with 8 bases lining up with TRBD1. The CDR3 totals 15 residues. After removal of 6 bases from V and 6 bases from J, the junction contained 12 bases not matched to a gene. Germline V lookup: CDR1 KGHSH, CDR2 LQKENI.